The 3 T cell receptor beta chains below all came from one sample that was sequenced in a study of T cell responses to AZD1222 COVID-19 vaccine. Generated by immunoSEQ multiplex PCR, the TCRdb table keeps only in-frame clones and is missing some. Counted here are 100,000 to 150,000 clones, approximately 94% occurring once; the ten biggest clones make up roughly 7%. Source: peripheral blood, taken on day 0 of AZD1222 vaccination. These receptors all come from an adult in good health.

This rearrangement joins TRBV10-3 to TRBJ2-5; a weak D match, TRBD2 (5 bases). V was shortened by 0 bases and J by 5 bases, with 10 bases between the two germline ends. Germline CDR1 ENHRY, CDR2 SYGVKD. This CDR3 is built from 14 residues. The CDR3 coding sequence is TGTGCCATCAGTGAGTCGATCGGGGAGGAGACCCAGTACTTC. This sequence encodes CAISESIGEETQYF.

The genes are TRBV7-9 and TRBJ1-4; 7 nucleotides agree with TRBD1. Germline V gives CDR1 SEHNR, CDR2 FQNEAQ (reference sequence). V gave up 1 base and J gave up 3 bases; unmatched junction bases: 5. The CDR3 has 16 residues. The CDR3 protein is CASSLGLQGSNEKLFF. The CDR3 DNA reads TGTGCCAGCAGCTTAGGACTACAGGGGTCTAATGAAAAACTGTTTTTT.

The chain employs TRBV9 and TRBJ2-2, with D possibly called TRBD1 or TRBD2 (5 bases each). V dropped 2 bases and J dropped 5 bases, with 13 bases sitting between them. The CDR3 covers 15 residues. From germline, CDR1 is SGDLS and CDR2 YYNGEE. The DNA for the CDR3 is TGTGCCAGCAGCGTCCGGGGCAAAAAAACCGGGGAGCTGTTTTTT. As protein: CASSVRGKKTGELFF.